The 27 T cell receptor beta chains reported below all come from one sample, sequenced in a study of vaccination and CD4 T cells after COVID-19. The treatment here: roughly 10-day PBMC culture with coronavirus spike peptide pools or control peptides (ViraFEST assay). For these receptors, no antigen is known. Oncomine TCR Beta short-read sequencing was applied to DNA from cultured CD4+ T cells. MiXCR was run by TCRdb on the PCR reads, yielding one entry per CDR3 protein. Here the sample spans over 10,000 distinct CDR3 sequences, around a third being singletons. Sequencing was done on a sample of CD4+ T cells from blood, cultured in vitro. Receptors originate from a human donor who had recovered from COVID-19.

In this sample, this clonotype turned up a few times. V usage is TRBV30 and J usage is TRBJ1-1; 7 nucleotides match TRBD1. The CDR3 is 11 residues long. Germline CDR1 GTSNPN, CDR2 SVGIG (reference sequence). The V and J ends lost 2 bases and 13 bases, in that order; junction bases with no gene match: 7. The CDR3: CAWSLGQLLFF. In nucleotides, the CDR3 is TGTGCCTGGAGTTTGGGACAGCTCCTTTTCTTT.

This clonotype was observed a handful of times. CDR3 in amino acids: CASSLVREGEQYF. The CDR3 DNA reads as TGTGCCAGCAGCTTAGTGCGGGAAGGGGAGCAGTACTTC. The chain is built from TRBV7-3 and TRBJ2-7, with D possibly being TRBD2 (6 bases). Germline V gives CDR1 SGHTA, CDR2 FQGTGA. This CDR3 spans 13 amino acids. Trimming pared 2 bases from V and 7 bases from J, leaving 12 bases between.

V gene TRBV6-1 combines with J gene TRBJ2-5, with D unresolved. Trimming stripped 0 bases from V and 5 bases from J, with 1 base between. Germline V lookup: CDR1 MNHNS, CDR2 SASEGT. CDR3 length: 11 amino acids. CDR3 sequence reads: CASSEAETQYF. In DNA form, the CDR3 reads TGTGCCAGCAGTGAAGCGGAGACCCAGTACTTC.

The sample holds a few counts of this clonotype. For the CDR3, the DNA is TGTGCCAGCAGTTCCACAGGGCGGGAGACCCAGTACTTC. Protein: CASSSTGRETQYF. The chain joins TRBV27 to TRBJ2-5; perhaps TRBD1 as D (6 bases). Germline-derived CDR1 and CDR2 are MNHEY and SMNVEV (reference sequence). The germline V and J ends were trimmed by 4 bases and 5 bases, with 11 bases remaining between them. This CDR3 contains 13 residues.

The chain links TRBV7-9 to TRBJ1-1; TRBD1 matches 8 bases. Germline assignment: CDR1 SEHNR and CDR2 FQNEAQ (reference sequence). Trimming at V came to 2 bases and at J to 1 base, leaving 6 bases not matched to a gene. The CDR3 is made up of 16 amino acids. In nucleotides, the CDR3 is TGTGCCAGCAGCTTAAGACAGGGGATGGCGAACACTGAAGCTTTCTTT. Amino acids: CASSLRQGMANTEAFF.

The chain couples TRBV20-1 to TRBJ2-5; 8 nucleotides agree with TRBD2. Germline V gene lookup returns CDR1 DFQATT and CDR2 SNEGSKA (reference sequence). The V and J ends lost 5 bases and 5 bases, in that order; junction bases with no gene match: 10. The CDR3 consists of 14 residues. Here the CDR3 reads CSAEERERGETQYF. For the CDR3, the DNA is TGCAGTGCTGAAGAGCGGGAGCGGGGGGAGACCCAGTACTTC.

The chain joins TRBV4-1 to TRBJ2-4; TRBD1 aligns across 9 bases. The V gene end was trimmed by 4 bases and the J gene end by 2 bases; junction bases not matched to a gene: 3. This CDR3 has 15 amino acids. Germline CDR1 is MGHRA and CDR2 is YSYEKL. CDR3 sequence: CASSLGTGSKNIQYF. In DNA form, the CDR3 reads TGCGCCAGCAGCCTCGGGACAGGGTCCAAAAACATTCAGTACTTC.

This clonotype was seen a handful of times. This chain links TRBV14 with TRBJ2-7; the match to TRBD1 covers 8 bases. Germline CDR1 SGHDN, CDR2 FVKESK. CDR3 length: 14 residues. V gave up 3 bases and J gave up 3 bases; unmatched junction bases: 4. The DNA for the CDR3 is TGTGCCAGCAGCCATGGCAGGGGGCTCTACGAGCAGTACTTC. Amino acid sequence: CASSHGRGLYEQYF. The full variable domain, in which reference TRBV14 and TRBJ2-7 provide the parts outside the CDR3, is EAGVTQFPSHSVIEKGQTVTLRCDPISGHDNLYWYRRVMGKEIKFLLHFVKESKQDESGMPNNRFLAERTGGTYSTLKVQPAELEDSGVYFCASSHGRGLYEQYFGPGTRLTVT.

This sequence joins TRBV2 and TRBJ2-3; no firm D call. V was pared by 7 bases and J by 7 bases, with 9 bases between. CDR1 and CDR2 (germline): SNHLY, FYNNEI. The CDR3 totals 11 residues. The CDR3 nucleotides are TGTGCCAGCAAGAGAACCAATACGCAGTATTTT. This codes for CASKRTNTQYF.

In its sample, this clonotype was seen a few times. The chain links TRBV7-3 to TRBJ2-1; TRBD1 is a possible D gene (7 bases). The ends were cut back, 5 bases at V and 4 bases at J, with 15 bases in the middle. Germline V gene lookup returns CDR1 SGHTA and CDR2 FQGTGA. The CDR3 spans 15 residues. The CDR3 loop reads CASSPQGGLYNEQFF. The CDR3, as DNA: TGTGCCAGCAGCCCGCAGGGGGGTCTTTACAATGAGCAGTTCTTC.

In its sample, this clonotype was seen a few times. The rearrangement uses TRBV6-1 and TRBJ2-5; possibly TRBD2 for D (5 bases). Germline-derived CDR1 and CDR2 are MNHNS and SASEGT. The CDR3 totals 14 residues. V was shortened by 8 bases and J by 4 bases, with 17 bases between the two germline ends. This chain's CDR3 is CASLPEPSLETQYF. The CDR3 bases are TGTGCCAGCCTTCCGGAGCCTAGCTTAGAGACCCAGTACTTC.

V gene TRBV18 combines with J gene TRBJ2-5; D gene uncertain. The CDR3 totals 15 residues. Germline loops: CDR1 KGHSH, CDR2 LQKENI. The V end was cut by 3 bases, the J end by 1 base, with 12 bases between. The CDR3 sequence is CASSPPRHFQETQYF. In DNA, the CDR3 is TGTGCCAGCTCACCTCCTCGACACTTCCAAGAGACCCAGTACTTC.

This clonotype came up a few times. The genes are TRBV5-4 and TRBJ2-5, with D possibly being TRBD1 (5 bases). V was clipped by 4 bases and J by 4 bases, with 14 bases between them. From germline, CDR1 is SGHNT and CDR2 YYREEE (reference sequence). The CDR3 covers 14 residues. The CDR3 sequence: CASSALQGGETQYF. The DNA of the CDR3 is TGTGCCAGCAGCGCCCTTCAGGGTGGAGAGACCCAGTACTTC.

This clonotype has a handful of counts. The V call is TRBV29-1, the J call TRBJ2-3, with a weak D call TRBD2 (5 bases). The CDR3 totals 13 residues. Trimming cost V 4 bases and J 3 bases, with 11 bases left between them. Per the germline V gene, CDR1 is SQVTM and CDR2 is ANQGSEA. CDR3 DNA sequence: TGCAGCGTTGTGCGGGTGGGGACAGATACGCAGTATTTT. Its protein is CSVVRVGTDTQYF.

The chain has TRBV5-1 and TRBJ2-2; 8 nucleotides agree with TRBD2. The germline V gene encodes CDR1 SGHRS and CDR2 YFSETQ. The V gene end was trimmed by 4 bases and the J gene end by 2 bases; junction bases not matched to a gene: 7. CDR3 size: 16 residues. In DNA form, the CDR3 reads TGCGCCAGCAGCCCGGGACTAGATAGAAACACCGGGGAGCTGTTTTTT. This gives the protein CASSPGLDRNTGELFF.

In its sample, this clonotype ranks as medium-sized (0.01 to 0.1%). The J gene is TRBJ2-2, the V gene TRBV20-1; D is unclear. Between the trimmed V and J ends, which lost 5 bases and 7 bases, there was a span of 14 bases. CDR1 and CDR2 (germline): DFQATT, SNEGSKA (reference sequence). This CDR3 region has 13 residues. The DNA of the CDR3 is TGCAGTGCTCGATGGGGTAGCAGCGGGGAGCTGTTTTTT. Protein: CSARWGSSGELFF.

This chain joins TRBV10-3 and TRBJ1-5, with TRBD1 matching 10 bases. The germline gives CDR1 ENHRY, CDR2 SYGVKD. The CDR3 length is 13 residues. V lost 4 bases and J lost 7; bases outside the gene matches: 1. The CDR3 here is CAISGTGGQPQHF. As DNA, the CDR3 is TGTGCCATCAGTGGGACAGGGGGGCAGCCCCAGCATTTT.

Here the CDR3 DNA reads TGCGCCAGCAGTAGGCGGACCGGACCCGGAGATACGCAGTATTTT. Translating it yields CASSRRTGPGDTQYF. The chain carries TRBV4-1 and TRBJ2-3; D is uncertain. From germline, CDR1 is MGHRA and CDR2 YSYEKL. V was pared by 6 bases and J by 5 bases, with 18 bases between. This CDR3 comprises 15 residues.

The chain links TRBV7-8 to TRBJ2-5; 8 bases are shared with TRBD2. V lost 2 bases, J lost 4 bases, and 9 bases stayed unmatched. The CDR3 contains 16 residues. CDR1 and CDR2 from the germline V gene are SGHVS and FQNEAQ. The CDR3 coding sequence is TGTGCCAGCAGCTTAACTAGCGGAATCTCTATAGAGACCCAGTACTTC. It codes for CASSLTSGISIETQYF.

Concerning this clonotype itself: Sequence at one end of the junction differs from germline and may be a read error. The chain uses TRBV20-1 and TRBJ2-1; TRBD2 matches at 7 bases. The CDR3 spans 16 residues. CDR1 DFQATT and CDR2 SNEGSKA come from the germline V gene (reference sequence). The CDR3 reads CSATTFWAGDHNEQLF. The CDR3 DNA sequence: TGCAGTGCTACTACCTTTTGGGCGGGAGATCACAATGAGCAGTTGTTC.

The genes are TRBV5-4 and TRBJ2-4; D may be TRBD1 (5 bases). The germline gives CDR1 SGHNT, CDR2 YYREEE (reference sequence). Trimming shortened V by 2 bases and J by 2 bases, and 11 bases separated the two germline ends. This CDR3 region has 15 residues. The CDR3 DNA reads as TGTGCCAGCAGCTTTCAGGGTCGCCCCAAAAACATTCAGTACTTC. Translation gives CASSFQGRPKNIQYF. The variable domain in full, with the rest retrieved from reference TRBV5-4 and TRBJ2-4, is ETGVTQSPTHLIKTRGQQVTLRCSSQSGHNTVSWYQQALGQGPQFIFQYYREEENGRGNFPPRFSGLQFPNYSSELNVNALELDDSALYLCASSFQGRPKNIQYFGAGTRLSVL.

The CDR3 DNA is TGTGCCAGCAGCTTAGTGGCGGCAGTCACGCAGTATTTT. It specifies CASSLVAAVTQYF. The rearrangement joins TRBV7-9 to TRBJ2-3; no reliable D call. V was trimmed by 1 base and J by 9 bases, leaving 11 bases between them. The CDR3 has 13 residues. Germline CDR1 and CDR2: SEHNR and FQNEAQ (reference sequence). Variable domain in full (rest from reference TRBV7-9 and TRBJ2-3): DTGVSQNPRHKITKRGQNVTFRCDPISEHNRLYWYRQTLGQGPEFLTYFQNEAQLEKSRLLSDRFSAERPKGSFSTLEIQRTEQGDSAMYLCASSLVAAVTQYFGPGTRLTVL.

This clonotype was seen a handful of times. The V call is TRBV7-3, the J call TRBJ2-1; TRBD2 matches at 8 bases. In germline, CDR1 is SGHTA, CDR2 FQGTGA. The CDR3 is made up of 16 amino acids. Germline trimming cut 2 bases from V and 5 bases from J; bases unmatched to any gene: 8. CDR3 residues: CASSLGLAGQHNEQFF. CDR3 in DNA: TGTGCCAGCAGCTTAGGGCTAGCGGGTCAACACAATGAGCAGTTCTTC.

This rearrangement joins TRBV18 to TRBJ2-7, with a possible D match to TRBD2 (6 bases). The CDR3 is made up of 15 amino acids. Trimming took 4 bases from V and 3 from J, leaving 16 bases between them. The germline gives CDR1 KGHSH, CDR2 LQKENI. CDR3 in DNA: TGTGCCAGCTCACGACTAGGCGCTTCTTTCTACGAGCAGTACTTC. Translating gives CASSRLGASFYEQYF.

This clonotype turned up a few times. The rearrangement joins TRBV7-9 to TRBJ1-2; unclear D gene. Trimming stripped 6 bases from V and 6 bases from J, with 11 bases between. The V gene's germline CDR1 is SEHNR and CDR2 FQNEAQ (reference sequence). The CDR3 runs 12 residues. CDR3 DNA: TGTGCCAGCAGTAGAACACATGATGGCTACACCTTC. Encoded protein: CASSRTHDGYTF.

The rearrangement uses TRBV29-1 and TRBJ2-1; 15 nucleotides agree with TRBD2. This CDR3 comprises 16 residues. The V gene end was trimmed by 3 bases and the J gene end by 8 bases; junction bases not matched to a gene: 8. The germline CDR1 and CDR2 sequences are SQVTM and ANQGSEA. The CDR3 DNA is TGCAGCGTTGAGGGGGGGACTAGCGGGAGGACCTATGAGCAGTTCTTC. Its protein is CSVEGGTSGRTYEQFF.

CDR3 sequence reads: CASSRTGAGNYEQYF. Written as DNA, the CDR3 is TGTGCCAGCAGCCGCACAGGGGCCGGAAACTACGAGCAGTACTTC. This chain links TRBV6-1 with TRBJ2-7; 7 bases map to TRBD1. V dropped 6 bases and J dropped 3; count of bases not matched to a gene: 11. The CDR3 length is 15 residues. The V gene's germline CDR1 is MNHNS and CDR2 SASEGT.